The 24 T cell receptor beta chains listed next were all sequenced from one sample in a study of shared clonotypes between healthy human individuals. TCRdb keeps only in-frame clones here, not all; method: immunoSEQ multiplex PCR. The table shows around 610,000 clones, with approximately 96% occurring only once. Terminally differentiated effector memory CD45RA+ cells were left out of the naive CD8 fraction, which was CD45RO-negative and positively selected for CCR7. The sample consisted of naive CD8+ T cells sorted from blood. These TCRs come from a woman aged 30 to 39 in good health.

About this clone itself: Germline and junction disagree at one end, which may indicate a read error. The rearrangement links TRBV7-9 to TRBJ2-2; 10 nucleotides line up with TRBD1. This CDR3 has 15 residues. The germline V gene encodes CDR1 SEHNR and CDR2 FQNEAQ (reference sequence). CDR3 sequence (DNA): TGTGCCAGCAGCCTGGGACAGGGGAACGCCGGGGAGCTGTTTTTT. This encodes CASSLGQGNAGELFF.

The V gene is TRBV11-2, the J gene TRBJ2-5; D remains unclear. The tail of the sequence fits TRBJ2-7 better, so the J call may be wrong. CDR1 is SGHAT, CDR2 FQNNGV, per germline. The CDR3 contains 13 residues. CDR3 DNA: TGTGCCAGCAGCTTACCCTCTTCCAACGAGCAGTACTTC. Its translation: CASSLPSSNEQYF.

The chain joins TRBV27 to TRBJ2-1; D might be TRBD1 (5 bases). This CDR3 is 15 amino acids long. Trimming stripped 3 bases from V and 7 bases from J, with 16 bases between. CDR1 MNHEY and CDR2 SMNVEV come from the germline V gene (reference sequence). CDR3 sequence (DNA): TGTGCCAGCAGTTTCCGCGAGCAGGGTGGGAATGAGCAGTTCTTC. Translating gives CASSFREQGGNEQFF.

The V and J genes are TRBV7-6 and TRBJ2-1; a possible D gene is TRBD2 (6 bases). The CDR3 is 13 amino acids. Germline-derived CDR1 and CDR2 are SGHVS and FNYEAQ. The V end was cut by 6 bases, the J end by 6 bases, with 12 bases between. The DNA for the CDR3 is TGTGCCAGCAGTCCACTAGCTTCCAATGAGCAGTTCTTC. Its translation: CASSPLASNEQFF.

The chain joins TRBV29-1 to TRBJ2-7; D not resolved. V was clipped by 4 bases and J by 2 bases, with 6 bases between them. Germline loops: CDR1 SQVTM, CDR2 ANQGSEA. This CDR3 comprises 11 residues. The CDR3: CSVVRTYEQYF. As DNA, the CDR3 is TGCAGCGTTGTTCGAACCTACGAGCAGTACTTC.

The chain uses TRBV29-1 and TRBJ2-1; D unresolved. This CDR3 comprises 12 residues. V lost 7 bases, J lost 0 bases, and 7 bases lay in between. Germline loops: CDR1 SQVTM, CDR2 ANQGSEA. CDR3 nucleotide sequence: TGCAGCGCAGCCCCCTCCTACAATGAGCAGTTCTTC. Protein product: CSAAPSYNEQFF.

The chain joins TRBV28 to TRBJ1-5, with 7 bases matching TRBD1. CDR1 and CDR2 from the germline V gene are MDHEN and SYDVKM. The CDR3 is 18 amino acids. Trimming cost V 5 bases and J 0 bases; bases outside gene matches: 13. The DNA of the CDR3 is TGTGCCAGCAGTGAGGGACAGTTAGAACGATTTAGCAATCAGCCCCAGCATTTT. It specifies CASSEGQLERFSNQPQHF.

This chain connects TRBV19 to TRBJ2-7, with D possibly TRBD2 on 6 matching bases. The CDR3 loop spans 15 amino acids. V was shortened by 6 bases and J by 0 bases, with 15 bases between the two germline ends. Germline values: CDR1 LNHDA, CDR2 SQIVND (reference sequence). The DNA of the CDR3 is TGTGCCAGTAGGTGGGCGGGACGAGACTCCTACGAGCAGTACTTC. It translates to CASRWAGRDSYEQYF.

The CDR3 is CASSSTGLGGNTIYF. The DNA for the CDR3 is TGTGCCAGCAGCTCTACAGGGCTTGGCGGAAACACCATATATTTT. This chain links TRBV5-4 with TRBJ1-3, with D perhaps TRBD1 (6 bases). Looked up from germline, CDR1 is SGHNT and CDR2 is YYREEE (reference sequence). The CDR3 has 15 amino acids. The germline V and J ends were trimmed by 3 bases and 4 bases, with 14 bases remaining between them.

The chain is built from TRBV27 and TRBJ2-2, with TRBD1 identical over 10 bases. Unmatched junction bases numbered 9, after V lost 5 bases and J lost 6 bases. Germline V gene lookup returns CDR1 MNHEY and CDR2 SMNVEV (reference sequence). The CDR3 totals 16 residues. CDR3 amino acids: CASSPEGQGSAGELFF. The CDR3 DNA sequence: TGTGCCAGCAGTCCCGAGGGACAGGGGTCTGCCGGGGAGCTGTTTTTT.

V and J are TRBV27 and TRBJ2-3; D is tentatively TRBD1 or TRBD2 (6 bases each). Between the trimmed V and J ends, which lost 4 bases and 5 bases, there was a span of 22 bases. CDR3 length equals 17 residues. The germline V gene encodes CDR1 MNHEY and CDR2 SMNVEV (reference sequence). The CDR3, as DNA: TGTGCCAGCAGTTCCGTCCGGAGGGGGATCTTGGGAGATACGCAGTATTTT. Translated: CASSSVRRGILGDTQYF.

The V call is TRBV2, the J call TRBJ1-1; D ambiguous. CDR3 size: 10 residues. V lost 3 bases and J lost 7, with 3 bases in between. Per the germline V gene, CDR1 is SNHLY and CDR2 is FYNNEI. CDR3 nucleotide sequence: TGTGCCAGCAGTGACTTTGAAGCTTTCTTT. It specifies CASSDFEAFF.

The rearrangement joins TRBV19 to TRBJ1-3; 7 bases map to TRBD1. The CDR3 contains 16 residues. The V segment lost 5 bases and the J segment 1 base; nucleotides outside the gene matches: 8. In germline, CDR1 is LNHDA, CDR2 SQIVND (reference sequence). CDR3 region: CASSPDREGSGNTIYF. In DNA form, the CDR3 reads TGTGCCAGTAGTCCCGACAGGGAAGGGTCTGGAAACACCATATATTTT.

CDR3 DNA: TGTGCCAGCAGAAACAGGACGGGATCTAGCACAGATACGCAGTATTTT. It encodes CASRNRTGSSTDTQYF. J is TRBJ2-3 and V is TRBV6-6; TRBD1 or TRBD2 may be the D gene (5 bases each). This CDR3 region has 16 residues. Trimming removed 6 bases at V and 0 bases at J, with 16 bases between. CDR1 MNHNY and CDR2 SVGAGI come from the germline V gene (reference sequence).

The chain combines TRBV5-4 with TRBJ2-5; D ambiguous. Germline lookup yields CDR1 SGHNT and CDR2 YYREEE (reference sequence). The CDR3 totals 13 residues. Between the trimmed V and J ends, which lost 4 bases and 3 bases, there was a span of 10 bases. CDR3 sequence: CASSGEKEETQYF. The CDR3 DNA reads as TGTGCCAGCAGCGGCGAGAAAGAAGAGACCCAGTACTTC.

The chain combines TRBV30 with TRBJ2-5; possibly TRBD2 for D (5 bases). The last part of the DNA fits TRBJ2-7 better; the J call may be wrong. This CDR3 contains 14 residues. Germline V gene lookup returns CDR1 GTSNPN and CDR2 SVGIG (reference sequence). The CDR3 sequence is CAWSLHDGAYEQYF. CDR3 nucleotides: TGTGCCTGGAGCCTACACGACGGGGCCTACGAGCAGTACTTC.

This chain links TRBV6-5 with TRBJ2-5, with D possibly TRBD2 on 5 matching bases. Trimming removed 7 bases at V and 4 bases at J, with 7 bases between. CDR3 size: 11 residues. Germline CDR1 and CDR2: MNHEY and SVGAGI. The CDR3 DNA sequence: TGTGCCAGCACCGAGGGAGAGACCCAGTACTTC. Its protein product is CASTEGETQYF.

The chain employs TRBV9 and TRBJ2-3, with 9 bases that match TRBD2. There are 18 residues in the CDR3. From germline, CDR1 is SGDLS and CDR2 YYNGEE. Trimming took 4 bases from V and 0 from J; bases not matched to a gene: 12. The CDR3 DNA is TGTGCCAGCAGCCCGAGGGCTAGCGGGGACCTTAGCACAGATACGCAGTATTTT. Residues: CASSPRASGDLSTDTQYF.

CDR3 residues: CASSLSEGGYSNQPQHF. The CDR3 DNA sequence: TGTGCCAGCAGTTTGTCCGAGGGGGGATATAGCAATCAGCCCCAGCATTTT. The V call is TRBV28, the J call TRBJ1-5, with D tentatively TRBD1 (6 bases). This CDR3 contains 17 residues. Germline CDR1 reads MDHEN; CDR2 reads SYDVKM. V was cut by 3 bases and J by 0 bases, with 15 bases left in between.

The CDR3 sequence: CASSLGAGTGNEQYF. The CDR3 DNA reads TGTGCCAGCAGTTTAGGGGCCGGGACAGGGAACGAGCAGTACTTC. The chain recombines TRBV6-5 with TRBJ2-7; 9 positions agree with TRBD1. V gave up 4 bases and J gave up 5 bases; unmatched junction bases: 9. The germline gives CDR1 MNHEY, CDR2 SVGAGI. The CDR3 has 15 residues.

The genes are TRBV7-9 and TRBJ2-1; 8 bases match TRBD2. The V and J ends lost 2 bases and 8 bases, in that order; junction bases with no gene match: 5. Germline CDR1 and CDR2: SEHNR and FQNEAQ (reference sequence). CDR3 length: 14 amino acids. The CDR3 coding sequence is TGTGCCAGCAGCTTATTGGGGCGGGAGGATGAGCAGTTCTTC. It translates to CASSLLGREDEQFF.

The V gene is TRBV5-4, the J gene TRBJ2-7; TRBD1 aligns across 10 bases. This CDR3 region has 15 residues. The junction had 1 base not matched to a gene; V was cut back by 0 bases and J by 1 base. Germline values: CDR1 SGHNT, CDR2 YYREEE (reference sequence). The CDR3 loop is CASSLGDRGSYEQYF. CDR3 coding DNA: TGTGCCAGCAGCTTGGGGGACAGGGGATCCTACGAGCAGTACTTC.

The V call is TRBV5-6, the J call TRBJ2-2; D not certain. Per germline, CDR1 SGHDT and CDR2 YYEEEE. V gave up 7 bases and J gave up 5 bases, with 9 bases separating them. This CDR3 is 12 amino acids long. Here the CDR3 reads CASSGGTGELFF. The CDR3 DNA reads TGTGCCAGCTCGGGCGGTACCGGGGAGCTGTTTTTT. The entire variable domain, with the rest obtained from reference TRBV5-6 and TRBJ2-2, is as follows: DAGVTQSPTHLIKTRGQQVTLRCSPKSGHDTVSWYQQALGQGPQFIFQYYEEEERQRGNFPDRFSGHQFPNYSSELNVNALLLGDSALYLCASSGGTGELFFGEGSRLTVL.

The rearrangement links TRBV7-9 to TRBJ1-2, with no clear D. There are 13 residues in the CDR3. Germline V gives CDR1 SEHNR, CDR2 FQNEAQ (reference sequence). V gave up 8 bases and J gave up 4 bases, with 14 bases separating them. CDR3 nucleotides: TGTGCCAGCGCTCATAGTCCAGCCTATGGCTACACCTTC. Protein product: CASAHSPAYGYTF.